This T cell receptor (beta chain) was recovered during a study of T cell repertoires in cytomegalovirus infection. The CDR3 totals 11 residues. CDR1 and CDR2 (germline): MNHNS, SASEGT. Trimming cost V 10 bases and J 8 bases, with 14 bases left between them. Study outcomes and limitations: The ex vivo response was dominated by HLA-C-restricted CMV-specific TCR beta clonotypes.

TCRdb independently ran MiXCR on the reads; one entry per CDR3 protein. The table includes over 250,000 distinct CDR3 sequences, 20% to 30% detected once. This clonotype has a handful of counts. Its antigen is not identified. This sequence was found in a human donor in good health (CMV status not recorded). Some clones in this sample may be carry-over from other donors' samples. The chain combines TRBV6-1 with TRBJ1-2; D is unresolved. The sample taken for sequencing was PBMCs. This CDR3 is CATLEGLGYTF. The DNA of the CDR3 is TGTGCCACCTTGGAAGGCTTAGGCTACACCTTC.